Reported below is one T cell receptor (beta chain). cDNA encoding TCR beta was synthesized via 5'RACE template switching incorporating UMIs. TCRdb reprocessed the 5' RACE reads and keeps a single row for each CDR3 protein, giving no DNA. This sample's clone table lists fewer than 400,000 distinct CDR3 sequences. This sample stems from a study of T cells expressing NK-cell markers. Background on the study: The authors derived TCR beta repertoires from sorted CD3+CD56+NKG2C+, CD3+CD56+NKG2C- and CD3+CD56-NKG2C+ T cells.

Material: blood T cells: a sorted CD56 or NKG2C T cell subset, CD4+ or CD8+ T cells, or bulk PBMC T cells (not recorded which). This clonotype was obtained from a woman aged 45-59 years in good health.

The CDR3 loop reads CSARDLGGRGNEQFF. The chain joins TRBV20-1 to TRBJ2-1; the D gene TCRdb calls, TRBD1, cannot be checked with no DNA. CDR3 length: 15 residues. Germline CDR1 reads DFQATT; CDR2 reads SNEGSKA (reference sequence).